The 26 T cell receptor beta chains below were found in one sample sequenced in a study of blood T cells in healthy people across ages. A J-beta primer mix and a sample-barcoded 5' primer were used in a second PCR of roughly 6 to 12 cycles. Via MiXCR, TCRdb re-called the 5' RACE reads, giving one row per CDR3 protein. The sample contains 550,000 to 800,000 distinct CDR3 sequences, approximately 29% of which appear only once. The source material was blood. The source of these receptors is a woman at least 80 years old in good health.

The rearrangement uses TRBV20-1 and TRBJ1-5, with a weak D call TRBD1 (6 bases). Between the trimmed V and J ends, which lost 3 bases and 4 bases, there was a span of 16 bases. This CDR3 has 15 amino acids. Germline V gene data show CDR1 as DFQATT and CDR2 as SNEGSKA (reference sequence). The CDR3 sequence is CSASEQGRKNQPQHF. The CDR3 nucleotides are TGCAGTGCTAGTGAACAGGGTAGGAAAAATCAGCCCCAGCATTTT.

The genes are TRBV4-3 and TRBJ1-2, with D perhaps TRBD1 (6 bases). Per the germline V gene, CDR1 is LGHNA and CDR2 is YSLEER. This CDR3 is built from 14 residues. V was cut by 3 bases and J by 3 bases, with 11 bases left in between. The CDR3 is CASSQQGRDYGYTF. CDR3 nucleotide sequence: TGCGCCAGCAGCCAGCAGGGGAGGGACTATGGCTACACCTTC.

This clonotype was counted once. The DNA for the CDR3 is TGTGCCAGCAGCTTGGTGGGTCAGCGGGAGTACTTC. Translation: CASSLVGQREYF. The rearrangement links TRBV5-6 to TRBJ2-7; tentatively, D is TRBD2 (6 bases). CDR3 length: 12 amino acids. Germline-derived CDR1 and CDR2 are SGHDT and YYEEEE. The germline V and J ends were trimmed by 0 bases and 11 bases, with 12 bases remaining between them.

This clonotype has ten or more counts. The chain is built from TRBV12-3 or TRBV12-4 and TRBJ2-1; tentatively, D is TRBD2 (6 bases). There are 15 residues in the CDR3. V shed 6 bases and J shed 5 bases, with 17 bases lying between them. The CDR3 reads CASSARGSGHNEQFF. The CDR3 coding sequence is TGTGCCAGCAGCGCCCGGGGTAGCGGTCACAATGAGCAGTTCTTC.

This clonotype was observed a handful of times. The V and J genes are TRBV30 and TRBJ2-7, with 8 bases that match TRBD1. CDR1 is GTSNPN and CDR2 is SVGIG in the germline V gene (reference sequence). V lost 3 bases and J lost 5; bases outside the gene matches: 3. The CDR3 runs 12 residues. The CDR3, as DNA: TGTGCCTGGAGCAGGGGGCTCAACGAGCAGTACTTC. It is translated as CAWSRGLNEQYF.

The chain has TRBV28 and TRBJ1-2; TRBD1 matches at 8 bases. J was trimmed by 8 bases and V by 7 bases; bases with no gene match: 6. CDR1 is MDHEN, CDR2 SYDVKM, per germline. The CDR3 loop spans 12 amino acids. This CDR3 reads CASTGTGLGYTF. CDR3 coding DNA: TGTGCCAGCACCGGGACAGGCTTAGGCTACACCTTC.

This chain links TRBV7-2 with TRBJ2-4; 9 bases agree with TRBD2. TRBJ2-7 explains the end of the DNA better; the J call may be wrong. The CDR3 runs to 17 residues. CDR1 is SGHTA, CDR2 FQGNSA, per germline. The CDR3 is CASSLARIAGVTYEQYF. The CDR3 DNA sequence: TGTGCCAGCAGCTTAGCGAGAATAGCGGGGGTTACCTACGAGCAGTACTTC.

This clonotype occurred many times. The V gene is TRBV20-1, the J gene TRBJ1-2, with D uncertain. V was shortened by 5 bases and J by 6 bases, with 25 bases between the two germline ends. This CDR3 is built from 16 residues. Per the germline V gene, CDR1 is DFQATT and CDR2 is SNEGSKA (reference sequence). CDR3: CSARGRLMNGVNGYTF. In DNA, the CDR3 is TGCAGTGCTCGAGGCAGGTTAATGAACGGGGTTAATGGCTACACCTTC.

CDR3 sequence reads: CASRQGVTGELFF. The CDR3 nucleotides read TGTGCCTCGAGACAGGGTGTCACCGGGGAGCTGTTTTTT. This chain uses TRBV30 with TRBJ2-2, with 7 bases identical to TRBD1. The J segment lost 4 bases and the V segment lost 7 bases, leaving 6 bases of the junction unmatched. CDR3 length: 13 amino acids. Germline CDR1 GTSNPN, CDR2 SVGIG (reference sequence).

Of note for this clonotype: Possible read error: a much larger clone is one base away. The genes are TRBV9 and TRBJ1-5; the D gene is possibly TRBD1 (5 bases). This CDR3 comprises 15 residues. The germline V gene has CDR1 SGDLS and CDR2 YYNGEE. CDR3 nucleotide sequence: TGTGCCAGCAGCGTAGCCGGGACCGGCAATCACCCCCAGCATTTT. Translation gives CASSVAGTGNHPQHF. The whole variable domain, filled in from reference TRBV9 and TRBJ1-5, reads DSGVTQTPKHLITATGQRVTLRCSPRSGDLSVYWYQQSLDQGLQFLIQYYNGEERAKGNILERFSAQQFPDLHSELNLSSLELGDSALYFCASSVAGTGNHPQHFGDGTRLSIL.

Details on this clonotype: At one of its ends the junction is not consistent with the germline gene, which may arise from a read error. The chain carries TRBV5-1 and TRBJ2-1, with D uncertain. The CDR3 loop spans 15 amino acids. Germline CDR1 reads SGHRS; CDR2 reads YFSETQ. In nucleotides, the CDR3 is TGCGTCAGCAGCTTGGACCATCAAGGATTGGTCGAGCAGTTCTTC. Translation gives CVSSLDHQGLVEQFF.

In the case of this clonotype: This may be a read error, as it is one base from a much larger clone. This sequence joins TRBV6-5 and TRBJ2-5, with D tentatively TRBD2 (5 bases). The CDR3 consists of 13 residues. Deletions cut 6 bases from V and 11 bases from J, with 19 bases between. Germline CDR1 reads MNHEY; CDR2 reads SVGAGI. This CDR3 reads CASRDSRGVEQYF. The CDR3 region has the DNA TGTGCCAGCAGGGACTCCCGTGGGGTTGAGCAGTACTTC.

Only a few counts were recorded for this clonotype. One base away lies a much larger clone, so this may be a sequencing read error. J is TRBJ2-1 and V is TRBV4-3; D may be TRBD2 (6 bases). V was clipped by 0 bases and J by 8 bases, with 14 bases between them. In germline, CDR1 is LGHNA, CDR2 YSLEER. This CDR3 is 15 amino acids long. The DNA for the CDR3 is TGCGCCAGCAGCCAAGATGCGGGACCCGGCGATGAGCAGTTCTTC. It yields the protein CASSQDAGPGDEQFF.

This clonotype was picked up many times. The rearrangement links TRBV5-6 to TRBJ2-1; 8 bases map to TRBD2. CDR3 size: 16 residues. Germline V gene data show CDR1 as SGHDT and CDR2 as YYEEEE. Losses at the gene ends were 1 base for V and 2 bases for J; bases not matched to a gene: 5. CDR3 protein: CASSLIERGTYNEQFF. CDR3 sequence (DNA): TGTGCCAGCAGCTTGATCGAGCGGGGGACCTACAATGAGCAGTTCTTC.

This clonotype has just one count. A much larger clone lies a single base off, so this may be a read error. The V call is TRBV5-1, the J call TRBJ2-5, with D unclear. The V end was cut by 3 bases, the J end by 2 bases, with 11 bases between. CDR1 is SGHRS, CDR2 YFSETQ, per germline. The CDR3 totals 14 residues. CDR3: CASSWLPGQETQYF. The CDR3 nucleotides read TGCGCCAGCAGCTGGTTGCCAGGACAAGAGACCCAGTACTTC.

This clonotype came up once. A clone one base away is much larger, so this may be a read error. The genes are TRBV20-1 and TRBJ1-2; TRBD1 aligns across 9 bases. The CDR3 extends over 12 amino acids. Germline V gene sequence: CDR1 DFQATT, CDR2 SNEGSKA (reference sequence). The CDR3 loop reads CGAPTGGYGYTF. CDR3 DNA: TGCGGTGCCCCGACAGGGGGCTATGGCTACACCTTC.

This clonotype was picked up one time. The gene calls are TRBV27 and TRBJ2-1; D is tentatively TRBD1 or TRBD2 (5 bases each). Trimming stripped 6 bases from V and 12 bases from J, with 18 bases between. CDR3 length: 13 residues. Germline lookup yields CDR1 MNHEY and CDR2 SMNVEV (reference sequence). Written as DNA, the CDR3 is TGTGCCAGCAGCACCGGGGCACGCTATCGGCAGTTCTTC. This sequence encodes CASSTGARYRQFF.

This clonotype has a count of ten or more. The V and J genes are TRBV24-1 and TRBJ2-1; maybe TRBD2 (7 bases). Germline assignment: CDR1 KGHDR and CDR2 SFDVKD. V shed 3 bases and J shed 0 bases, with 8 bases lying between them. This CDR3 contains 15 residues. CDR3 residues: CATSDRGASYNEQFF. DNA for the CDR3: TGTGCCACCAGTGATCGGGGGGCCTCCTACAATGAGCAGTTCTTC.

Comments on this clonotype: A single base separates this from a much larger clone, so it may be a read error. The V and J genes are TRBV25-1 and TRBJ2-5; D might be TRBD2 (5 bases). The germline V gene encodes CDR1 MGHDK and CDR2 SYGVNS. This CDR3 region has 16 residues. The CDR3 loop reads CASSDGIAPYQEAQYF. CDR3 nucleotides: TGTGCCAGCAGTGACGGGATAGCCCCGTACCAAGAGGCCCAGTACTTC.

This rearrangement joins TRBV29-1 to TRBJ1-1; D possibly corresponds to TRBD1 (5 bases). This CDR3 spans 14 amino acids. CDR1 and CDR2 (germline): SQVTM, ANQGSEA. Trimming stripped 3 bases from V and 4 bases from J, with 15 bases between. The CDR3 reads CSVERRGGGTEAFF. The DNA of the CDR3 is TGCAGCGTTGAGCGAAGGGGCGGGGGCACTGAAGCTTTCTTT.

In its sample, this clonotype was seen many times. V is TRBV7-3 and J is TRBJ1-6; 10 positions agree with TRBD1. Germline trimming cut 5 bases from V and 6 bases from J; bases unmatched to any gene: 7. The CDR3 has 16 amino acids. CDR1 is SGHTA and CDR2 is FQGTGA in the germline V gene. CDR3 sequence (DNA): TGTGCCAGCAGCATCCGGGACAGGGGCTTTAATTCACCCCTCCACTTT. It codes for CASSIRDRGFNSPLHF.

This clonotype was counted many times. The V and J genes are TRBV30 and TRBJ2-7; perhaps TRBD2 as D (6 bases). Germline-derived CDR1 and CDR2 are GTSNPN and SVGIG (reference sequence). Between the trimmed V and J ends, which lost 3 bases and 4 bases, there was a span of 13 bases. This CDR3 is 13 amino acids long. This chain's CDR3 is CAWRKRGRYEQYF. CDR3 bases: TGTGCCTGGAGGAAACGGGGGAGGTACGAGCAGTACTTC. Drawing the rest from reference TRBV30 and TRBJ2-7, the complete variable domain is SQTIHQWPATLVQPVGSPLSLECTVEGTSNPNLYWYRQAAGRGLQLLFYSVGIGQISSEVPQNLSASRPQDRQFILSSKKLLLSDSGFYLCAWRKRGRYEQYFGPGTRLTVT.

J is TRBJ2-7 and V is TRBV6-5, with 9 bases that match TRBD1. The J call may not be correct, given that the DNA end is closer to TRBJ2-5. CDR3 length: 15 amino acids. Germline lookup yields CDR1 MNHEY and CDR2 SVGAGI. The CDR3 sequence: CASSTWTGDGETQYF. Written as DNA, the CDR3 is TGTGCCAGCAGTACCTGGACAGGGGATGGAGAGACCCAGTACTTC.

This clonotype was counted ten times or more. The V call is TRBV27, the J call TRBJ1-2; 7 nucleotides line up with TRBD1. This CDR3 has 14 amino acids. V trimming: 2 bases; J trimming: 8 bases; junction bases outside the gene matches: 8. CDR1 is MNHEY, CDR2 SMNVEV, per germline (reference sequence). The CDR3 reads CASSLRQGDRGYTF. In DNA form, the CDR3 reads TGTGCCAGCAGTTTAAGGCAGGGGGATAGGGGCTACACCTTC.

This rearrangement joins TRBV6-2 or TRBV6-3 to TRBJ1-5; 7 nucleotides align to TRBD1. The V and J ends lost 6 bases and 6 bases, in that order; junction bases with no gene match: 11. Germline CDR1 MNHEY, CDR2 SVGEGT. This CDR3 contains 15 residues. The CDR3 DNA follows: TGTGCCAGCAGCCGGTGTGAGGGGGCGGCTCAGCCCCAGCATTTT. Its protein is CASSRCEGAAQPQHF.

This clonotype was observed a handful of times. In DNA, the CDR3 is TGTGCTAGTGTTTGGATGGGGACTAGCGGGGCGAACACCGGGGAGCTGTTTTTT. This encodes CASVWMGTSGANTGELFF. This rearrangement joins TRBV12-5 to TRBJ2-2, with 13 nucleotides matching TRBD2. Germline V CDR1 and CDR2: LGHNT, FRNRAP. The trim removed 7 bases at V and 0 bases at J, leaving 8 bases unmatched. This CDR3 is built from 18 residues. The entire variable domain, with the rest obtained from reference TRBV12-5 and TRBJ2-2, is as follows: DARVTQTPRHKVTEMGQEVTMRCQPILGHNTVFWYRQTMMQGLELLAYFRNRAPLDDSGMPKDRFSAEMPDATLATLKIQPSEPRDSAVYFCASVWMGTSGANTGELFFGEGSRLTVL.